This T cell receptor beta chain was observed in a study of identical twins. One entry per CDR3 protein results from TCRdb running MiXCR on the 5' RACE reads. The table has around 300,000 distinct CDR3 sequences, under 9.5% seen once. This clonotype has just a few counts. Its specificity is unknown. Notes on the study in general: The study reached conclusions through statistical analysis that was cross-sectional, not following the same donors. Models predicted less out-of-frame TCR alpha sharing in monozygotic twins than was found.

The germline V gene encodes CDR1 SGHAT and CDR2 FQNNGV. The CDR3 covers 16 residues. Trimming cost V 6 bases and J 4 bases; bases outside gene matches: 10. This same sample was also taken into another study, of yellow fever vaccine responses in identical twins.

Sequenced material: memory (CD45RO+) T cells sorted from blood. The V call is TRBV11-2, the J call TRBJ2-1; 9 bases align to TRBD2. The sequence was obtained from a woman aged 18-29 years in good health. DNA for the CDR3: TGTGCCAGCAGAGAGTATAGCGGGAGTAGGTACAATGAGCAGTTCTTC. This gives the protein CASREYSGSRYNEQFF. Combining the CDR3 with reference TRBV11-2 and TRBJ2-1 gives the whole variable domain EAGVAQSPRYKIIEKRQSVAFWCNPISGHATLYWYQQILGQGPKLLIQFQNNGVVDDSQLPKDRFSAERLKGVDSTLKIQPAKLEDSAVYLCASREYSGSRYNEQFFGPGTRLTVL.